These 11 T cell receptor beta chains originate from one sample sequenced in a study. Treg sorting used a CD4+CD25+CD127-/low gate. Amplification of TRBV12-4/TRBJ1-2 clonotypes used adaptor-ligated barcode primers. TCRdb ran MiXCR on the multiplex PCR reads and lists one entry per CDR3 protein. The table lists over 150 distinct CDR3 sequences, about 9.4% of them singletons. Specimen: Tregs sorted from blood. The receptor set was obtained from a female donor with breast cancer.

This clonotype is labeled large (0.1 to 1%). The chain combines TRBV12-3 or TRBV12-4 with TRBJ1-2, with D unclear. The length of the CDR3 is 12 residues. Trimming took 2 bases from V and 3 from J, leaving 4 bases between them. The CDR3 DNA follows: TGTGCCAGCAGTTTAATCGACTATGGCTACACCTTC. Translation: CASSLIDYGYTF.

This clonotype counts as hyperexpanded. The genes are TRBV12-3 or TRBV12-4 and TRBJ1-2, with D unresolved. Trimming left V 7 bases short and J 0 bases short, with 15 bases between. This CDR3 region has 15 residues. The chain's CDR3 is CASTTSLRANYGYTF. CDR3 DNA sequence: TGTGCCAGCACCACTAGCTTGAGAGCTAACTATGGCTACACCTTC.

This clonotype rates as large. The V gene is TRBV12-3 or TRBV12-4, the J gene TRBJ1-2; 7 nucleotides match TRBD1. CDR3 length equals 15 residues. V shed 1 base and J 2 bases; nucleotides not matched to a gene: 4. CDR3 in DNA: TGTGCCAGCAGTTTAGAGGGACAGCCCAACTATGGCTACACCTTC. Translated: CASSLEGQPNYGYTF.

The chain has TRBV12-3 or TRBV12-4 and TRBJ1-2; D gene unclear. CDR3 size: 14 residues. Trimming pared 6 bases from V and 4 bases from J, leaving 15 bases between. This chain's CDR3 is CASSLRGGPYGYTF. CDR3 sequence (DNA): TGTGCCAGCAGCCTTCGCGGTGGACCCTATGGCTACACCTTC.

By its share, this clonotype is large. This CDR3 is CASSLGGQHYGYTF. CDR3 nucleotides: TGTGCCAGCAGTTTAGGAGGTCAGCACTATGGCTACACCTTC. The chain couples TRBV12-3 or TRBV12-4 to TRBJ1-2; D uncertain. There are 14 residues in the CDR3. Trimming removed 1 base from V and 3 bases from J, with 9 bases in between.

This clonotype is termed large. The CDR3 region is CASSLSSGNNYGYTF. CDR3 bases: TGTGCCAGCAGTTTATCGTCTGGGAATAACTATGGCTACACCTTC. The rearrangement links TRBV12-3 or TRBV12-4 to TRBJ1-2, with D unresolved. The V and J ends lost 2 bases and 1 base respectively, with 11 bases between them. The CDR3 sequence is 15 residues long.

This clonotype is labeled as large (0.1 to 1%). The rearrangement joins TRBV12-3 or TRBV12-4 to TRBJ1-2, with a possible D match to TRBD1 (6 bases). V was trimmed by 4 bases and J by 4 bases, leaving 7 bases between them. The CDR3 has 12 residues. The CDR3 is CASSYRVYGYTF. The CDR3 DNA sequence: TGTGCCAGCAGTTACAGGGTCTATGGCTACACCTTC.

Within the sample, this clonotype is large. J is TRBJ1-2 and V is TRBV12-3 or TRBV12-4; D gene uncertain. V lost 5 bases to trimming and J lost 5 bases, with 12 bases between them. The CDR3 sequence is 13 residues long. CDR3 in amino acids: CASSPQTEYGYTF. The CDR3 region has the DNA TGTGCCAGCAGTCCCCAGACCGAGTATGGCTACACCTTC.

By share of the sample, this clonotype is large. The chain links TRBV12-3 or TRBV12-4 to TRBJ1-2; D call uncertain. CDR3 length: 14 residues. V lost 2 bases to trimming and J lost 4 bases, with 11 bases between them. CDR3 sequence (DNA): TGTGCCAGCAGTTTATCGCAGGAATCCTATGGCTACACCTTC. As protein: CASSLSQESYGYTF.

This chain joins TRBV12-3 or TRBV12-4 and TRBJ1-2; D not resolved. With 5 bases removed from V and 5 bases from J, the gap between germline ends came to 6 bases. The length of the CDR3 is 11 residues. The CDR3 bases are TGTGCCAGCAGTGGCGGATATGGCTACACCTTC. Translated, it gives CASSGGYGYTF.

This clonotype is termed large. The CDR3 nucleotides read TGTGCCAGCAGTTTAGGGGACAGGGACCATGGCTACACCTTC. Protein: CASSLGDRDHGYTF. The V gene is TRBV12-3 or TRBV12-4, the J gene TRBJ1-2, with TRBD1 matching over 9 bases. This CDR3 has 14 amino acids. V gave up 1 base and J gave up 6 bases; unmatched junction bases: 3.